A single sample is the source of the 18 T cell receptor beta chains below, sequenced in a study of blood T cell repertoires in COVID-19. Libraries were prepared by immunoSEQ multiplex PCR; TCRdb keeps only in-frame clonotypes and omits some of them. The profile covers 10,000 to 15,000 clones, with around 82% appearing a single time and approximately 35% taken by the ten largest. Sequencing was carried out using peripheral blood. The receptors were gathered from a human donor in a cohort sampled during active COVID-19.

V and J are TRBV9 and TRBJ2-1; 12 positions match TRBD2. Germline V gives CDR1 SGDLS, CDR2 YYNGEE. J lost 0 bases, V lost 2 bases, and 9 bases had no gene match. There are 19 residues in the CDR3. The CDR3: CASSVRTSGAQSSYNEQFF. Here the CDR3 DNA reads TGTGCCAGCAGCGTCAGGACTAGCGGGGCGCAAAGCTCCTACAATGAGCAGTTCTTC.

This rearrangement joins TRBV7-2 to TRBJ2-7; 8 bases align to TRBD2. V dropped 3 bases and J dropped 0; count of bases not matched to a gene: 10. CDR1 is SGHTA and CDR2 is FQGNSA in the germline V gene. The CDR3 spans 17 residues. The CDR3 coding sequence is TGTGCCAGCAGCTTCGCCGGGGGGGCCCCCTTCTCCTACGAGCAGTACTTC. As protein: CASSFAGGAPFSYEQYF.

This clone was seen just once. The chain employs TRBV7-8 and TRBJ1-4; D possibly corresponds to TRBD1 (5 bases). Trimming shortened V by 4 bases and J by 8 bases, and 17 bases separated the two germline ends. Germline CDR1 is SGHVS and CDR2 is FQNEAQ. This CDR3 contains 15 residues. CDR3 residues: CASSSGGGDVEKLFF. The CDR3 DNA sequence: TGTGCCAGCAGCTCCGGCGGGGGGGATGTCGAAAAACTGTTTTTT.

The rearrangement links TRBV18 to TRBJ2-1; weak D call: TRBD1 (6 bases). V lost 1 base and J 0 bases, leaving 19 bases between the germline ends. The CDR3 contains 19 residues. The germline gives CDR1 KGHSH, CDR2 LQKENI. CDR3 in amino acids: CASSPLFRTAESSYNEQFF. In nucleotides, the CDR3 is TGTGCCAGCTCACCACTATTTAGGACAGCCGAAAGCTCCTACAATGAGCAGTTCTTC.

The rearrangement uses TRBV18 and TRBJ1-3, with D unresolved. V lost 3 bases and J lost 8, with 11 bases in between. The CDR3 loop spans 13 amino acids. Germline lookup yields CDR1 KGHSH and CDR2 LQKENI. The CDR3 DNA follows: TGTGCCAGCTCACCTCCCGGTTCCGACACCATATATTTT. Encoded protein: CASSPPGSDTIYF.

This clone was recorded once. The V and J genes are TRBV18 and TRBJ1-2; 9 bases map to TRBD1. CDR1 KGHSH and CDR2 LQKENI come from the germline V gene. Losses at the gene ends were 5 bases for V and 8 bases for J; bases not matched to a gene: 6. The CDR3 sequence is 13 residues long. The CDR3, as DNA: TGTGCCAGCTCATCACAGGGGGCTCGGGGCTACACCTTC. Translated: CASSSQGARGYTF.

Only one count was recorded for this clone. CDR3 coding DNA: TGTGCCAGCAGCTTAGCTCTTGCGGGTGAGCAGTACTTC. Translating it yields CASSLALAGEQYF. The chain links TRBV7-2 to TRBJ2-7; D is perhaps TRBD2 (5 bases). Germline V gene data show CDR1 as SGHTA and CDR2 as FQGNSA. This CDR3 is built from 13 residues. V gave up 0 bases and J gave up 7 bases, with 10 bases separating them.

V and J are TRBV5-1 and TRBJ2-3; D is possibly TRBD2 (6 bases). This CDR3 is built from 13 residues. V lost 4 bases and J 6 bases, leaving 12 bases between the germline ends. CDR1 SGHRS and CDR2 YFSETQ come from the germline V gene. The CDR3 sequence: CASSPTRADTQYF. The CDR3 bases are TGCGCCAGCAGCCCGACTAGGGCGGATACGCAGTATTTT.

The chain has TRBV7-6 and TRBJ2-5; D not resolved. The CDR3 length is 14 residues. Germline lookup yields CDR1 SGHVS and CDR2 FNYEAQ. V was shortened by 1 base and J by 3 bases, with 9 bases between the two germline ends. CDR3 coding DNA: TGTGCCAGCAGCTTAGGTGACGGAGAAGAGACCCAGTACTTC. This translates into CASSLGDGEETQYF.

The J gene is TRBJ1-1, the V gene TRBV6-1; D is undetermined. Germline CDR1 reads MNHNS; CDR2 reads SASEGT. Trimming removed 0 bases at V and 3 bases at J, with 5 bases between. The CDR3 is 13 amino acids. DNA of the CDR3: TGTGCCAGCAGTGAAGCGCGGTACACTGAAGCTTTCTTT. Amino acids: CASSEARYTEAFF.

The chain joins TRBV12-3 or TRBV12-4 to TRBJ1-2, with D unclear. The CDR3 loop spans 13 amino acids. Trimming took 6 bases from V and 6 from J, leaving 14 bases between them. For the CDR3, the DNA is TGTGCCAGCAGGCCGTCCAAAAGCGATGGCTACACCTTC. This translates into CASRPSKSDGYTF.

This clone showed up just a few times. The chain combines TRBV7-2 with TRBJ1-2; maybe TRBD1 (6 bases). Between the trimmed V and J ends, which lost 2 bases and 7 bases, there was a span of 17 bases. Germline values: CDR1 SGHTA, CDR2 FQGNSA. The CDR3 loop spans 15 amino acids. The CDR3 DNA follows: TGTGCCAGCAGCTTACGGAGCGGGGGGCAGGGTGGCTACACCTTC. Translating it yields CASSLRSGGQGGYTF. Complete variable domain (other parts from reference TRBV7-2 and TRBJ1-2): GAGVSQSPSNKVTEKGKDVELRCDPISGHTALYWYRQSLGQGLEFLIYFQGNSAPDKSGLPSDRFSAERTGGSVSTLTIQRTQQEDSAVYLCASSLRSGGQGGYTFGSGTRLTVV.

By share, this clone ranks as medium-sized. The CDR3 reads CASKRETNAEAFF. CDR3 nucleotides: TGTGCCAGCAAGAGAGAAACGAATGCTGAAGCTTTCTTT. This chain joins TRBV6-6 and TRBJ1-1; unclear D gene. Trimming shortened V by 7 bases and J by 6 bases, and 15 bases separated the two germline ends. This CDR3 has 13 amino acids. In germline, CDR1 is MNHNY, CDR2 SVGAGI (reference sequence).

The V and J genes are TRBV6-5 and TRBJ1-1; D possibly corresponds to TRBD1 (6 bases). Trimming took 7 bases from V and 5 from J, leaving 14 bases between them. This CDR3 region has 13 residues. Germline V gene data show CDR1 as MNHEY and CDR2 as SVGAGI. This chain's CDR3 is CASNQQGSTEAFF. DNA for the CDR3: TGTGCCAGCAATCAACAGGGATCAACTGAAGCTTTCTTT.

The gene calls are TRBV7-2 and TRBJ2-1; TRBD1 aligns across 8 bases. The germline V gene encodes CDR1 SGHTA and CDR2 FQGNSA. The CDR3 sequence is 16 residues long. Trimming at V came to 5 bases and at J to 4 bases, leaving 10 bases not matched to a gene. CDR3 DNA: TGTGCCAGCAGCCCCTTGGACAGGGCCCTTTACAATGAGCAGTTCTTC. It translates to CASSPLDRALYNEQFF.

The chain has TRBV6-6 and TRBJ2-2; 7 bases map to TRBD1. Per the germline V gene, CDR1 is MNHNY and CDR2 is SVGAGI (reference sequence). Trimming at V came to 5 bases and at J to 5 bases, leaving 14 bases not matched to a gene. The CDR3 is made up of 17 amino acids. CDR3: CASSLGVQGPRTGELFF. The DNA of the CDR3 is TGTGCCAGCAGTCTCGGAGTACAGGGGCCGCGGACCGGGGAGCTGTTTTTT.

This sequence joins TRBV3-1 (or the pseudogene TRBV3-2) and TRBJ2-1; D is possibly TRBD2 (6 bases). The V end lost 2 bases, the J end lost 8 bases, and 16 bases lay between the germline ends. The CDR3 runs to 15 residues. Germline CDR1 is LGHDT and CDR2 is YNNKEL (reference sequence). Here the CDR3 reads CASSQMRGGVHEQFF. Written as DNA, the CDR3 is TGTGCCAGCAGCCAAATGAGAGGAGGGGTCCATGAGCAGTTCTTC.

The rearrangement joins TRBV30 to TRBJ2-4; no firm D call. The V gene lost 1 base and the J gene lost 0 bases, with 4 bases spanning the gap. Germline V gives CDR1 GTSNPN, CDR2 SVGIG (reference sequence). This CDR3 comprises 13 residues. The CDR3 DNA is TGTGCCTGGAGTGACGGAGCCAAAAACATTCAGTACTTC. Protein sequence: CAWSDGAKNIQYF.